The TCR beta chain described here comes from a study of OX40 agonist ivuxolimab in advanced cancers. At the level of the whole study: Ivuxolimab was a fully human IgG2 agonistic monoclonal antibody targeting the costimulatory receptor OX40 (CD134). Intravenous ivuxolimab was administered to patients every 2 weeks at six dose levels: 0.01, 0.1, 0.3, 1.5, 3 and 10 mg/kg. Of the 50 or so patients in dose escalation, some 19 had hepatocellular carcinoma, about 15 had melanoma, 9 had renal cell carcinoma and 9 had head and neck cancer. In the dose-escalation cohort, approximately 82% of patients were male, and the mean age was approximately 64 years, with a range of roughly 20 to 80. The paper reports the monotherapy dose-escalation portion (N of about 51 patients) of the phase I ivuxolimab trial. Peripheral TCRbeta sequencing was intended to test whether TCR sequence diversity was altered and clonal T-cell expansion was caused by ivuxolimab. Patients were allowed to have had prior anti-PD-1, anti-PD-L1 or anti-CTLA-4 therapy, and less than 45% of the dose-escalation patients had previously received checkpoint inhibitors. Three dose-escalation patients achieved partial responses, one with hepatocellular carcinoma and two with cutaneous melanoma.

Study-wide findings and limitations: Low levels of normalized T-cell clonal expansion were also shown by some nonresponding patients. The antigen specificity of the clonally expanded peripheral T cells was not determined. After ivuxolimab, CD8+ T cells had more expanded clones than CD4+ T cells on average. In the 0.1-3.0 mg/kg groups, partial responders were among the patients with the lowest normalized peripheral clonal expansion, particularly in CD8+ T cells. At doses from 0.1 to 3.0 mg/kg, clonal expansion was seen in both CD4+ and CD8+ blood T cells between baseline and week 6.

For sequencing of the TCRbeta CDR3 region, genomic DNA was extracted from the sorted cells. The immunoSEQ Assay was used for sequencing of TCRbeta CDR3 regions. In its TCRdb copy, this immuneACCESS table keeps in-frame sequences only and misses some clones. Where compared with another copy, unresolved V genes explain less than half of these, and the others have no known cause. The sample yields around 51,000 clones; roughly 86% were counted once. Together, the top ten hold around 3.5% of the sample. On this clone: Its antigen remains undetermined. Qualities for individual bases were not recorded, and no much larger clone is one base off.

Patients with autoimmune disease history or receiving systemic immunosuppression were excluded from the trial. Peripheral blood for TCR sequencing was drawn from every dose cohort at baseline, at cycle 4 day 1 and at cycle 7 day 1. Samples came from an open-label, multicenter, first-in-human phase I dose-escalation trial of ivuxolimab. The trial enrolled adults with locally advanced or metastatic head and neck squamous cell, hepatocellular, melanoma or renal cell carcinoma. Before TCR sequencing, CD4+ T cells and CD8+ T cells were sorted from peripheral blood as separate populations. Looking up the germline V gene (reference sequence) yields CDR1 LNHDA and CDR2 SQIVND. Taken from cysteine to phenylalanine, the CDR3 has 16 residues. The CDR3 DNA has 48 bases and is translated from base 1. Trimming removed 3 bases from V and 0 bases from J, leaving 12 bases between the germline ends.

This specimen consisted of CD4+ or CD8+ T cells sorted from blood, obtained in a trial of the OX40 agonist ivuxolimab. The clonotype comes from an adult with an advanced solid tumor such as melanoma, head and neck, liver or kidney cancer. The rearrangement combines TRBV19 with TRBJ2-1; no confident D gene assignment can be made. The CDR3 reads as follows: CASSMPPRSSYNEQFF. The DNA sequence is given as TGTGCCAGTAGTATGCCCCCCCGCAGCTCCTACAATGAGCAGTTCTTC.